Following are 18 T cell receptor beta chains from one sample sequenced in a study of T-cell reconstitution after alpha-beta-depleted transplantation in children. Preparation of the TCRbeta library used unique molecular identifiers. TCRdb itself ran the PCR reads through MiXCR, one entry per CDR3 protein. The sample yields 210,000 or so distinct CDR3 sequences, approximately 10% seen once. Sequencing was performed on PBMCs, taken before TCRalphabeta/CD19-depleted stem cell transplant. These receptors originate from a child under two years old with acute myeloid leukemia, due to receive a stem cell transplant.

The sample holds many counts of this clonotype. The gene calls are TRBV7-6 and TRBJ1-1; 7 bases map to TRBD1. J gave up 5 bases and V 1 base, and 7 bases lay outside the gene matches. CDR1 is SGHVS, CDR2 FNYEAQ, per germline. CDR3 length: 15 residues. CDR3 sequence reads: CASSLVQGEKTEAFF. The CDR3 DNA reads TGTGCCAGCAGCTTAGTTCAGGGGGAGAAGACTGAAGCTTTCTTT.

In its sample, this clonotype was seen many times. J is TRBJ1-1 and V is TRBV20-1; no reliable D call. V was shortened by 6 bases and J by 0 bases, with 14 bases between the two germline ends. This CDR3 spans 14 amino acids. From germline, CDR1 is DFQATT and CDR2 SNEGSKA (reference sequence). CDR3 nucleotide sequence: TGCAGTGCGGCCGGCTTGGGGATGAACACTGAAGCTTTCTTT. This encodes CSAAGLGMNTEAFF.

This clonotype showed up many times. J is TRBJ2-7 and V is TRBV5-1, with 9 bases that match TRBD2. The germline V gene has CDR1 SGHRS and CDR2 YFSETQ. The CDR3 has 14 residues. V lost 4 bases to trimming and J lost 7 bases; unmatched junction nucleotides: 9. Here the CDR3 reads CASSTSGRPLEQYF. The DNA of the CDR3 is TGCGCCAGCAGCACCAGCGGGAGGCCCCTGGAGCAGTACTTC.

This clonotype was recorded at least ten times. The chain couples TRBV10-3 to TRBJ2-7; D is undetermined. Germline assignment: CDR1 ENHRY and CDR2 SYGVKD. Between the trimmed V and J ends, which lost 4 bases and 4 bases, there was a span of 8 bases. This CDR3 has 12 amino acids. The CDR3 is CAISAQSYEQYF. For the CDR3, the DNA is TGTGCCATCAGTGCGCAGAGTTACGAGCAGTACTTC.

This clonotype was detected only a few times. The chain recombines TRBV12-3 or TRBV12-4 with TRBJ2-3, with 9 bases fitting TRBD1. Germline trimming cut 5 bases from V and 4 bases from J; bases unmatched to any gene: 7. The CDR3 runs 15 residues. CDR3 residues: CASSVRDRVADTQYF. The CDR3 bases are TGTGCCAGCAGTGTGAGGGACAGGGTAGCAGATACGCAGTATTTT.

The V gene is TRBV18, the J gene TRBJ2-3; D might be TRBD2 (5 bases). Looked up from germline, CDR1 is KGHSH and CDR2 is LQKENI. This CDR3 contains 17 residues. The ends were cut back, 3 bases at V and 5 bases at J, with 21 bases in the middle. This CDR3 is CASSPPRVGTGQDTQYF. The CDR3 DNA sequence: TGTGCCAGCTCACCGCCGAGGGTGGGCACCGGGCAAGATACGCAGTATTTT.

The chain combines TRBV10-3 with TRBJ2-5; TRBD1 is a possible D gene (5 bases). Between the trimmed V and J ends, which lost 0 bases and 2 bases, there was a span of 10 bases. The length of the CDR3 is 15 residues. Germline V gene data show CDR1 as ENHRY and CDR2 as SYGVKD. This chain's CDR3 is CAISESNRRQETQYF. Here the CDR3 DNA reads TGTGCCATCAGTGAGTCCAACAGGAGACAAGAGACCCAGTACTTC.

Ten or more counts support this clonotype. The chain recombines TRBV28 with TRBJ2-7; the D gene could be TRBD1 or TRBD2 (6 bases each). The V end was cut by 7 bases, the J end by 4 bases, with 14 bases between. The CDR3 length is 13 residues. Germline values: CDR1 MDHEN, CDR2 SYDVKM. The CDR3 region has the DNA TGTGCCAGCATTGGGGGGCTCTCATACGAGCAGTACTTC. It specifies CASIGGLSYEQYF.

This clonotype was observed a handful of times. A much more abundant neighbour one base away suggests this may be a read error. This rearrangement joins TRBV15 to TRBJ1-2; 7 bases map to TRBD1. Germline V gene lookup returns CDR1 LNHNV and CDR2 YYDKDF (reference sequence). The CDR3 is 15 amino acids. CDR3: CATSRSSPTGAGDTF. As DNA, the CDR3 is TGTGCCACCAGCAGATCTTCTCCAACAGGGGCTGGCGACACCTTC.

This clonotype was detected ten times or more. The chain links TRBV5-5 to TRBJ1-2; D might be TRBD1 (5 bases). The CDR3 is 16 amino acids. Germline CDR1 SGHKS, CDR2 YYEKEE (reference sequence). The V end lost 3 bases, the J end lost 4 bases, and 19 bases lay between the germline ends. The CDR3 DNA is TGTGCCAGCAGCTCTAGCTTGTGGGGGGACGTCTATGGCTACACCTTC. Its translation is CASSSSLWGDVYGYTF.

This clonotype was detected ten times or more. V usage is TRBV7-2 and J usage is TRBJ2-5; 10 positions match TRBD2. This CDR3 spans 15 amino acids. Per germline, CDR1 SGHTA and CDR2 FQGNSA. J gave up 4 bases and V 1 base, and 3 bases lay outside the gene matches. CDR3 nucleotides: TGTGCCAGCAGCTTAGGTGGGACTAGCGTAGAGACCCAGTACTTC. It encodes CASSLGGTSVETQYF.

This clonotype was counted ten times or more. The rearrangement uses TRBV29-1 and TRBJ2-2, with no clear D. Germline V gene lookup returns CDR1 SQVTM and CDR2 ANQGSEA. The CDR3 runs 10 residues. The V end was cut by 4 bases, the J end by 8 bases, with 5 bases between. The DNA of the CDR3 is TGCAGCGTTGTGGCTGGGGAGCTGTTTTTT. Its translation is CSVVAGELFF.

There are many counts of this clonotype. The chain links TRBV20-1 to TRBJ2-3; 8 nucleotides agree with TRBD2. The CDR3 extends over 13 amino acids. After removal of 2 bases from V and 4 bases from J, the junction contained 2 bases not matched to a gene. Germline V gene lookup returns CDR1 DFQATT and CDR2 SNEGSKA (reference sequence). The CDR3: CSARFGRADTQYF. DNA of the CDR3: TGCAGTGCTAGATTCGGGAGGGCAGATACGCAGTATTTT.

In this sample, this clonotype turned up many times. The chain couples TRBV12-3 or TRBV12-4 to TRBJ2-5; 9 positions agree with TRBD2. The CDR3 sequence is 15 residues long. The ends lost 6 bases at V and 1 base at J; junction bases unmatched: 6. CDR3 sequence: CASRGTSNLQETQYF. The CDR3 DNA sequence: TGTGCCAGCAGGGGGACTAGCAACCTCCAAGAGACCCAGTACTTC.

Many counts were recorded for this clonotype. The V call is TRBV7-2, the J call TRBJ1-1; 9 bases agree with TRBD1. The CDR3 loop spans 15 amino acids. CDR1 is SGHTA and CDR2 is FQGNSA in the germline V gene. V shed 7 bases, J shed 2 bases, and the junction held 8 bases outside the gene matches. This chain's CDR3 is CASNLLGQGNTEAFF. CDR3 sequence (DNA): TGTGCCAGCAACCTCCTGGGACAGGGTAACACTGAAGCTTTCTTT.

This clonotype was seen many times. The chain carries TRBV4-1 and TRBJ2-5; 12 bases are a match to TRBD2. The CDR3 is 18 amino acids. Trimming removed 0 bases from V and 5 bases from J; junction bases left unmatched: 10. Germline loops: CDR1 MGHRA, CDR2 YSYEKL. The CDR3 coding sequence is TGCGCCAGCAGCCAAGATCGGTCTGCTAGCGGGGGGGCGGAGACCCAGTACTTC. Protein sequence: CASSQDRSASGGAETQYF.

There are many counts of this clonotype. DNA for the CDR3: TGCGCCAGCAACCCTAGAGACGACGGGGCAGGCTATAGGAATGAGCAGTTCTTC. This gives the protein CASNPRDDGAGYRNEQFF. The chain couples TRBV5-1 to TRBJ2-1; either TRBD1 or TRBD2 may supply D (5 bases each). Trimming left V 6 bases short and J 7 bases short, with 29 bases between. This CDR3 is built from 18 residues. CDR1 and CDR2 from the germline V gene are SGHRS and YFSETQ.

This clonotype has a count of ten or more. J is TRBJ2-7 and V is TRBV6-2 or TRBV6-3, with D unresolved. Germline lookup yields CDR1 MNHEY and CDR2 SVGEGT. The CDR3 runs to 12 residues. Trimming took off 2 bases at V and 3 bases at J, with 5 bases between the two ends. The CDR3 DNA is TGTGCCAGCAGTTACGGGATCTACGAGCAGTACTTC. This codes for CASSYGIYEQYF.